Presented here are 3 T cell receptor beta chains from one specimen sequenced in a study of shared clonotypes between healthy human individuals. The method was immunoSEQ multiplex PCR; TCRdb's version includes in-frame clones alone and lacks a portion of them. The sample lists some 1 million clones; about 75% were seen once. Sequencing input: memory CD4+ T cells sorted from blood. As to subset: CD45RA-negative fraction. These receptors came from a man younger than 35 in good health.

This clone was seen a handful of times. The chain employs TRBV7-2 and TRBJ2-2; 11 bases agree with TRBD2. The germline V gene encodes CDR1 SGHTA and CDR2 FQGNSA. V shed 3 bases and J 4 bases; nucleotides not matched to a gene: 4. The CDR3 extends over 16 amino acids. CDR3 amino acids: CASSLGSGRATGELFF. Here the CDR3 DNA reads TGTGCCAGCAGCTTGGGTAGCGGGAGGGCCACCGGGGAGCTGTTTTTT. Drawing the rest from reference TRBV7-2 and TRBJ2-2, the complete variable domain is GAGVSQSPSNKVTEKGKDVELRCDPISGHTALYWYRQSLGQGLEFLIYFQGNSAPDKSGLPSDRFSAERTGGSVSTLTIQRTQQEDSAVYLCASSLGSGRATGELFFGEGSRLTVL.

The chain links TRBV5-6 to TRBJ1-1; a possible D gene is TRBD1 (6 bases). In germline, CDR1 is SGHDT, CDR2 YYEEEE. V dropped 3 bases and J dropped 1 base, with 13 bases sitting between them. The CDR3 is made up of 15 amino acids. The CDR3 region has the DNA TGTGCCAGCAGCTCGTATGGACAGAAGAACACTGAAGCTTTCTTT. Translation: CASSSYGQKNTEAFF.

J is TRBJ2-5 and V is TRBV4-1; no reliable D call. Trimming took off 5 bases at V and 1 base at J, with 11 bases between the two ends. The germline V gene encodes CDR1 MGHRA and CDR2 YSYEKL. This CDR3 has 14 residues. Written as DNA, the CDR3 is TGCGCCAGCAGCAGGTTGGTGGGCCAAGAGACCCAGTACTTC. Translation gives CASSRLVGQETQYF.